The T cell receptor (beta chain) under discussion was sequenced for a study of neoadjuvant nivolumab and ipilimumab in lung cancer. CDR1 LNHNV and CDR2 YYDKDF come from the germline V gene (reference sequence). The CDR3 runs 13 residues. Trimming took off 0 bases at V and 3 bases at J, with 6 bases between the two ends. Repertoires were generated with immunoSEQ multiplex PCR, while TCRdb's copy carries only in-frame clones and drops some. The profile shows more than 8,500 clones, over 60% of them singletons. This sequence originates from an adult with non-small cell lung cancer. Some clones in this sample may be carry-over from other donors' samples. The starting material was tumor tissue, obtained after neoadjuvant nivolumab, alone or with ipilimumab, at or shortly before surgery. The chain links TRBV15 to TRBJ2-7; D unresolved. CDR3 nucleotide sequence: TGTGCCACCAGCAGAGATGATGTCTACGAGCAGTACTTC. This gives the protein CATSRDDVYEQYF.